These T cell receptor beta chains were read from a single sample in a study of cytomegalovirus exposure and HLA in healthy donors. The table came from immunoSEQ multiplex PCR; TCRdb's copy has only in-frame clones and leaves some out. The table includes approximately 53,000 clones, 60% to 85% detected once. The sequenced material came from PBMCs. The source of these receptors is a man between 25 and 39 years old in good health and CMV-seropositive. Each CDR3 is given without its conserved first and last residue. A D gene is named only where the DNA matches it firmly.

CDR3 protein	V gene	J gene	D gene
ASSYSGLGAYEQY	TRBV6-5	TRBJ2-7	.
ASSLAGQGGLGEQY	TRBV7-6	TRBJ2-7	.
ASSRLWDRKIGGNTIY	TRBV23-1	TRBJ1-3	TRBD1
ASSVDQRGLPYEQY	TRBV9	TRBJ2-7	TRBD2
ATQNPEQGYEQY	TRBV5-8	TRBJ2-7	.
ASREVPSTDTQY	TRBV5-1	TRBJ2-3	.
ASSAPTSGIPTGWGQF	TRBV6-1	TRBJ2-1	TRBD2
ASSPRTYSSGNTIY	TRBV28	TRBJ1-3	.
ASSESGLQYEQY	TRBV25-1	TRBJ2-7	TRBD2
ASSLPSNSFSYEQY	TRBV7-2	TRBJ2-7	.
ASSLAGGPNNEQF	TRBV5-1	TRBJ2-1	TRBD2
ASSFGGGQGSYEQY	TRBV5-4	TRBJ2-7	TRBD1
ASQVGQGAYSPLH	TRBV6-5	TRBJ1-6	TRBD1
ASSRDRGSTGELF	TRBV7-8	TRBJ2-2	TRBD1
ASSQAKLAGGPSKGSTDTQY	TRBV4-1	TRBJ2-3	TRBD2
ASSLTFGNQPQH	TRBV27	TRBJ1-5	.
ASSLDRARARETQY	TRBV7-6	TRBJ2-5	.
ASRPGTRGLYNEQF	TRBV28	TRBJ2-1	TRBD1
ASSLGNRLSGANVLT	TRBV7-9	TRBJ2-6	.
ATSLPPQGLYEQY	TRBV15	TRBJ2-7	.
ASSPRNRASNTEAF	TRBV5-4	TRBJ1-1	.
ASSRGGGRGSVYT	TRBV6-5	TRBJ1-2	.
ASSPPRGRGMNTEAF	TRBV5-6	TRBJ1-1	.
ASIKGQGSNQPQH	TRBV2	TRBJ1-5	TRBD1
ASSLVAGYNEQF	TRBV5-6	TRBJ2-1	TRBD2
ASSSGGANYGYT	TRBV6-1	TRBJ1-2	.
ASSLITGGALFRQY	TRBV13	TRBJ2-5	TRBD1
AAGQGAGQPQH	TRBV6-1	TRBJ1-5	TRBD1
ASSLGGGQGLEAF	TRBV28	TRBJ1-1	TRBD1
ASSPTDRGMRTEAF	TRBV18	TRBJ1-1	TRBD1
ASSVKQGGSLNYGYT	TRBV9	TRBJ1-2	TRBD1
ASSLTGVMDTEAF	TRBV5-1	TRBJ1-1	.
ASSPRASGETQY	TRBV11-2	TRBJ2-5	.
ASSLANRGAEAF	TRBV5-4	TRBJ1-1	TRBD1
ASSRESTYEQY	TRBV6-1	TRBJ2-7	.
AISLRPGQVQYGYT	TRBV10-3	TRBJ1-2	TRBD1
ASSPRPGQGSSEAF	TRBV5-1	TRBJ1-1	TRBD1
ASSSRQAQGSPLH	TRBV27	TRBJ1-6	.
ASSIRTGYGYT	TRBV19	TRBJ1-2	TRBD1
ASTLPGVDDGYT	TRBV6-5	TRBJ1-2	.
ASSLASRLLNTEAF	TRBV5-5	TRBJ1-1	.
ASSLGSVQGKY	TRBV5-1	TRBJ2-7	.
ASSPFSTGGTDTQY	TRBV7-3	TRBJ2-3	TRBD1